This T cell receptor (beta chain) stems from a study of human T cells and chemical hapten exposure. This clonotype was detected a few times. Antigen specificity is unknown. Specified time point: patch test 3, about 24 weeks after DPC sensitization. Stated treatment: therapeutic diphenylcyclopropenone sensitization with weekly scalp DPC. Findings and caveats of the study: Patch test score rose with PT1 expanded TCRs, significant at 8, 16, 32, not 4. Compared with pre-sensitization or healthy control sets, expanded TCRs clustered more.

Germline values: CDR1 SGHRS, CDR2 YFSETQ. V was pared by 3 bases and J by 3 bases, with 12 bases of the junction left unmatched. The length of the CDR3 is 20 residues. How the authors handled the data: The median was about 100,000 TCRs per sample, ranging 23,224 to 690,600. MiXCR, applied by TCRdb to the RACE reads, yields one record per CDR3 protein. The V and J calls were determined by TCRdb, not by the authors. The data hold approximately 110,000 distinct CDR3 sequences, with roughly a third observed a single time. Sequenced here: whole blood, sampled in connection with sensitization to the hapten diphenylcyclopropenone (DPC). The chain recombines TRBV5-1 with TRBJ2-6; 13 bases align to TRBD2. The receptor's source is a middle-aged man with alopecia areata. Some clones in this sample may be carry-over from other donors' samples. CDR3 nucleotide sequence: TGCGCCAGCAGCTGGAAAGGGACTAGCGGGGCGATTGATGGGGCCAACGTCCTGACTTTC. This translates into CASSWKGTSGAIDGANVLTF.